This TCR beta chain was sequenced in a study of shared clonotypes between healthy human individuals (TCRdb year 2020). Regarding the study in general: Three men and two women, aged 18 to 49 years, made up the cohort. For each donor, CD4 naive and CD4 memory were each given three plates, CD8 naive was given two plates, and CD8 memory was given one plate. To estimate repertoire size and how much clonotypes are shared between individuals, the study performed deep sequencing of blood TCR repertoires from roughly five healthy adults. Different laboratories and diverse techniques were used to prepare libraries and sequence TCR repertoires, to increase sequencing depth and limit assay-specific biases. Each donor's leukapheresis produced roughly between roughly 0.85 and 9.5 billion PBMCs. Findings and caveats that apply to the study as a whole: Sampling was limited to blood, and TCR repertoires in tissue likely differ from TCR repertoires in blood. Naive subsets generally had larger estimated clonotype richness than memory subsets did. Because the study included a small number of donors, the genetic and exposure-history diversity represented was limited. Rarefaction of sorted-subset datasets indicated incomplete sequencing despite the large sequencing depth. Pairwise subsampling led to the expectation that sequencing depth would affect the degree of clonotype sharing among donors. Clonotypes shared by all four sorted-subset donors showed higher generation probabilities than non-shared clonotypes. Around 5% of naive CD4, roughly 3.6% of naive CD8, 2.3% of memory CD4, and around 0.4% of memory CD8 clonotypes were shared across several donors.

Using the deep immunoSEQ assay, TCR CDR3 regions were amplified from genomic DNA by multiplex PCR. Extracted genomic DNA from each cell subset was spread evenly across all wells of several immunoSEQ 96-well plates, with each plate serving as a replicate. For sorted subsets, each replicate PCR was loaded with 150 to 250 ng genomic DNA, equivalent to about 30,000 T cell genomes. Purified libraries were measured with a Qubit 3.0 fluorometer, size-checked on a Bioanalyzer 2100, and measured again with the KAPA Library Quantification kit. Every immunoSEQ 96-well plate was sequenced on a separate single-read 150-cycle Illumina NextSeq 550 flow cell. The paper's data handling went like this. Because only junctional sequences without quality scores were contained in the immunoSEQ output, filtering matching that applied to full-length reads could not be performed. Sequences were annotated with PyIR, a Python wrapper for IgBLAST v1.9, using IMGT germline references to assign V/J genes and CDR3. Reads were removed for weak V/J assignments (E-value above 1e-6), missing CDR3, stop codons, out-of-frame junctions, or ambiguous translated residues. A V3J clonotype was defined by an identical inferred V gene, J gene, and CDR3 amino acid sequence. Percentage overlap between repertoires was calculated by dividing the number of shared unique clonotypes by the size of the smaller repertoire. Three approaches were used to assess repertoire richness: RTK rarefaction, the Chao1 estimator, and Recon v2.1 estimates of unobserved clonotypes. For all TCRbeta clonotypes obtained by the gDNA method from four donors, generation probabilities were computed with OLGA. Not all clones reach the TCRdb copy of this immuneACCESS table, which keeps in-frame sequences only. Checked studies attribute under half of the gap to unresolved V genes and leave the rest unexplained. The DNA gave D and trimming, while V, J and clone size come from that table. This sample holds about 380,000 clones; approximately 97% were observed only once. 0.32% of the sample rests with the top ten.

Donors were healthy HIV-negative adults with no recently reported acute infections or vaccinations. All donors were Caucasian adults living in Nashville, Tennessee, USA. The CD8 memory samples were a combination of magnetically selected CD45RO+ cells and CCR7-negative CD45RA+ effector memory (TemRA) cells. Blood was obtained by leukapheresis, after which PBMCs were separated by Ficoll-Histopaque density gradient centrifugation and cryopreserved in liquid nitrogen vapor phase. Purity and quantity of every magnetically sorted T cell population were checked by analytical flow cytometry. Genomic DNA was isolated from every sorted fraction and measured by UV absorbance on a Nanodrop 2000c. Notes on this clone: There is no known antigen for this receptor. One base away there is no much larger clone; base qualities are not given.

The specimen was memory CD8+ T cells sorted from blood. Interpreted using the paper, the cell subset or site label stands for: CD45RO+ cells pooled with CCR7-negative TemRA cells. The source is a man aged 25-45 years in good health.

The DNA sequence is given as TGTGCCAGCAGCTTGATCGCGGATTCGAATGAGCAGTTCTTC. The encoded protein is CASSLIADSNEQFF. Here the chain combines TRBV5-4 and TRBJ2-1; the D gene remains uncertain. Deletion took 1 base off V and 7 bases off J, with a span of 12 bases between the germline ends. The CDR3 contains 14 residues, cysteine and phenylalanine counted. Just CDR3 DNA is preserved here, 42 bases in frame from base 1. The germline V gene encodes CDR1 SGHNT and CDR2 YYREEE (reference sequence).